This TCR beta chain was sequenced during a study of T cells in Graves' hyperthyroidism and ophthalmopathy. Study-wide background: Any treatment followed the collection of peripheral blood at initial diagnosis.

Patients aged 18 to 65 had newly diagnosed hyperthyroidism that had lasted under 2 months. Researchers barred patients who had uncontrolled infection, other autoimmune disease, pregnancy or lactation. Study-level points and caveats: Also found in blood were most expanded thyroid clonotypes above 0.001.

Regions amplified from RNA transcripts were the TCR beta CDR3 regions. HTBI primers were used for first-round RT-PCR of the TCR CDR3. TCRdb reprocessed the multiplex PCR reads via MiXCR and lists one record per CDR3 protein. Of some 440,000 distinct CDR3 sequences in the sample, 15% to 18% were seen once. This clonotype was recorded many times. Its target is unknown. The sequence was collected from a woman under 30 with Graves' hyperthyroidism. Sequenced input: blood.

The CDR3 region has the DNA TGCGCCAGCAGCTTGGCCGGGGGGACAGGGGGCTACGAGCAGTACTTC. This sequence encodes CASSLAGGTGGYEQYF. This chain connects TRBV5-1 to TRBJ2-7; 11 bases agree with TRBD1. Germline CDR1 and CDR2: SGHRS and YFSETQ. This CDR3 region has 16 residues. V lost 0 bases, J lost 3 bases, and 5 bases stayed unmatched.